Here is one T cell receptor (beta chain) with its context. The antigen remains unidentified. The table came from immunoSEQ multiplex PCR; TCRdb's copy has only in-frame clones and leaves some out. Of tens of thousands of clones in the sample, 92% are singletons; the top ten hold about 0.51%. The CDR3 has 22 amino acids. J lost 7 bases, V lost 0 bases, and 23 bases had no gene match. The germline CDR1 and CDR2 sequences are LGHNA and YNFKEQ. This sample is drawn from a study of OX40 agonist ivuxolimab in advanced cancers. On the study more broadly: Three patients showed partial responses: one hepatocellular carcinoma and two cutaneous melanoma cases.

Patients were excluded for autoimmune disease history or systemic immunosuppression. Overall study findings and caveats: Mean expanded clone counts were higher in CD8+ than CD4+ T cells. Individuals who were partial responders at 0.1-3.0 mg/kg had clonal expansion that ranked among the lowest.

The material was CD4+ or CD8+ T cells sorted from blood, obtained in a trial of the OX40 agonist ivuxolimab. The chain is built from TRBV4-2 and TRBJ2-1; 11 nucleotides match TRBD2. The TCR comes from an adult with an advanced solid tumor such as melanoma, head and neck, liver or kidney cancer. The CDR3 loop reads CASSQDLASGGYGVGGKNEQFF. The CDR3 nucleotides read TGTGCCAGCAGCCAAGATTTAGCTAGCGGGGGGTACGGTGTCGGAGGGAAGAATGAGCAGTTCTTC.